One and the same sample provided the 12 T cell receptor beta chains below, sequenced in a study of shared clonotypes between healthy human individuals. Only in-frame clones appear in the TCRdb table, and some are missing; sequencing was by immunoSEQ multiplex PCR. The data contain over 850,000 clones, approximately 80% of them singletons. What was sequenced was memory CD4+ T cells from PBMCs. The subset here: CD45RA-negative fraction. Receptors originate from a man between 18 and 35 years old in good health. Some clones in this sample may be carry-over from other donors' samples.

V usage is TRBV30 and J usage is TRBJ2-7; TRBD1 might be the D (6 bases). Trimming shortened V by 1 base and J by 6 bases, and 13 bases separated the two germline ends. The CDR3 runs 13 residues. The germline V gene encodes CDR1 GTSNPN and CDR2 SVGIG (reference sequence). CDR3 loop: CAWSADQGLEQYF. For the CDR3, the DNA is TGTGCCTGGAGTGCGGACCAGGGGCTCGAGCAGTACTTC.

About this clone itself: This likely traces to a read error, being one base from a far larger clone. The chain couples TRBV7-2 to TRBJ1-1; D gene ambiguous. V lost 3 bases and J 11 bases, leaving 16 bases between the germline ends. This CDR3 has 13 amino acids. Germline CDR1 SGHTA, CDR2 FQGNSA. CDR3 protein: CASSFVGWQDAFF. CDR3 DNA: TGTGCCAGCAGCTTTGTAGGGTGGCAGGATGCTTTCTTT.

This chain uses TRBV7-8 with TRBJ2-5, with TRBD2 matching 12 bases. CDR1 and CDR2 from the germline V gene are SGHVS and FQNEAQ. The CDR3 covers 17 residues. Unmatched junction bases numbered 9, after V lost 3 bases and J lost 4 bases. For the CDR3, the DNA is TGTGCCAGCAGCTTCCGGACTAGCGGGAAAGTGGGAGAGACCCAGTACTTC. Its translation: CASSFRTSGKVGETQYF.

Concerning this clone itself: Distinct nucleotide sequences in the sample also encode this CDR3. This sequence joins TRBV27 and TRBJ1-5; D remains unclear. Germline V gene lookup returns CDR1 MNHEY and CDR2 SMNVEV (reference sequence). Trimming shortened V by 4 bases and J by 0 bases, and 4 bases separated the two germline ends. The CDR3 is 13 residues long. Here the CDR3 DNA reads TGTGCCAGCAGTTCAGATAGCAATCAGCCCCAGCATTTT. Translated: CASSSDSNQPQHF.

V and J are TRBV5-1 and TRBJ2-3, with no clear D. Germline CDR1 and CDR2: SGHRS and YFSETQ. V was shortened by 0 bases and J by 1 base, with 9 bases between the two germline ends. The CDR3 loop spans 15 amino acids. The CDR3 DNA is TGCGCCAGCAGCTTGGAAGGGAAGGGCACAGATACGCAGTATTTT. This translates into CASSLEGKGTDTQYF.

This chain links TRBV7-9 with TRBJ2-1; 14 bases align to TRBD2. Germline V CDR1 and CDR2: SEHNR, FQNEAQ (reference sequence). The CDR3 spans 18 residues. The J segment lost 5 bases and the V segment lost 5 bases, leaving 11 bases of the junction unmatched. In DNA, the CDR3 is TGTGCCAGCAGCCCGAGACCGGGACTAGCGGGAGTGGACAATGAGCAGTTCTTC. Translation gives CASSPRPGLAGVDNEQFF. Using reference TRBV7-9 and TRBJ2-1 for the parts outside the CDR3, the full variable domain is DTGVSQNPRHKITKRGQNVTFRCDPISEHNRLYWYRQTLGQGPEFLTYFQNEAQLEKSRLLSDRFSAERPKGSFSTLEIQRTEQGDSAMYLCASSPRPGLAGVDNEQFFGPGTRLTVL.

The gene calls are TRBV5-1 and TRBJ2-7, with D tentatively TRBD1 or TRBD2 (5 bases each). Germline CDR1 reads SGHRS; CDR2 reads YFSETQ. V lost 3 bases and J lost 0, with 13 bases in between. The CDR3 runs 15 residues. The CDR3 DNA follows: TGCGCCAGCAGCTCCTGGGACCGATTCTCCTACGAGCAGTACTTC. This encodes CASSSWDRFSYEQYF.

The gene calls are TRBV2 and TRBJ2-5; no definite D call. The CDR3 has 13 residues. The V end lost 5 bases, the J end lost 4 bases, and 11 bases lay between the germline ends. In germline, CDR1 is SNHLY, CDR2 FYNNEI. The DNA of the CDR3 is TGTGCCAGCAGTCCGATTAGTGGAGAGACCCAGTACTTC. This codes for CASSPISGETQYF.

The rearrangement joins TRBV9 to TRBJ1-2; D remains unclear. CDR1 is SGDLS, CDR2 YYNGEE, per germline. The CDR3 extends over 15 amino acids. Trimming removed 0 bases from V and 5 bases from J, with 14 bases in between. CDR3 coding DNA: TGTGCCAGCAGCGTAGCCGAGAGCCTTAGATATGGCTACACCTTC. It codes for CASSVAESLRYGYTF. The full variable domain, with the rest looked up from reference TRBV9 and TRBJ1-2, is DSGVTQTPKHLITATGQRVTLRCSPRSGDLSVYWYQQSLDQGLQFLIQYYNGEERAKGNILERFSAQQFPDLHSELNLSSLELGDSALYFCASSVAESLRYGYTFGSGTRLTVV.

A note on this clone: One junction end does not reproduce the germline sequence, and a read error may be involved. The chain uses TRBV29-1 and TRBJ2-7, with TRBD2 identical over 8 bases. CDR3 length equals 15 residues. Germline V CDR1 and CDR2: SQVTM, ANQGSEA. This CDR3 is CSVEPIPSGSSEQYF. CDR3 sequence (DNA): TGCAGCGTTGAACCAATCCCTAGCGGGTCCTCCGAGCAGTACTTC.

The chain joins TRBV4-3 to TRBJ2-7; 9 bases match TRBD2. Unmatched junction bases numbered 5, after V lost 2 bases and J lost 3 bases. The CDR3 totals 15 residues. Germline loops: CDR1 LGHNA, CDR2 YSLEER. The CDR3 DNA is TGCGCCAGCAGCCAATGGGCTAGCGGGAACTACGAGCAGTACTTC. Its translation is CASSQWASGNYEQYF.

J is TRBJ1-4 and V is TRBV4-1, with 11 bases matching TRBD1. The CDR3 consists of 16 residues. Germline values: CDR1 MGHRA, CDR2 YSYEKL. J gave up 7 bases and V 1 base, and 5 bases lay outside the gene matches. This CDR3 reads CASSQGPGTGGEKLFF. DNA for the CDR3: TGCGCCAGCAGCCAAGGGCCAGGGACAGGGGGTGAAAAACTGTTTTTT.